A selection of T cell receptor beta chains follows, all from one sample in a study of OX40 agonist ivuxolimab in advanced cancers. Sequencing used immunoSEQ multiplex PCR; TCRdb keeps in-frame clones, though not all of them. The data show 70,000 to 100,000 clones, 84% seen once. Source: CD4+ or CD8+ T cells sorted from blood, taken in a trial of the OX40 agonist ivuxolimab. Receptor source: an adult with an advanced solid tumor such as melanoma, head and neck, liver or kidney cancer. Each CDR3 is given with its conserved first and last residue. A D gene is named only where the DNA matches it firmly. Clone size is stated in some rows and not others, as once, few, many or a class when expanded.

D,J,V,size,CDR3,DNA
TRBD2,TRBJ2-1,TRBV27,.,CASSAFGGGKDNEQFF,TGTGCCAGCAGCGCTTTCGGGGGGGGCAAGGACAATGAGCAGTTCTTC
.,TRBJ2-2,TRBV7-3,.,CASSLNPEAGELFF,TGTGCCAGCAGCTTAAACCCGGAAGCCGGGGAGCTGTTTTTT
.,TRBJ1-2,TRBV18,.,CASSPSLYYGYTF,TGTGCCAGCTCACCATCTCTGTACTATGGCTACACCTTC
TRBD1,TRBJ2-3,TRBV5-4,.,CASSHRQGLDTQYF,TGTGCCAGCAGCCATCGACAGGGTCTCGATACGCAGTATTTT
TRBD2,TRBJ2-3,TRBV25-1,.,CASSSVRGDTQYF,TGTGCCAGCAGTTCGGTGCGGGGGGATACGCAGTATTTT
.,TRBJ2-3,TRBV30,once,CAWSQPQGQGWTDTQYF,TGTGCCTGGAGCCAGCCTCAAGGGCAAGGTTGGACAGATACGCAGTATTTT
.,TRBJ2-1,TRBV4-2,.,CASSQGNGEDEQFF,TGTGCCAGCAGCCAAGGGAACGGGGAGGATGAGCAGTTCTTC
TRBD2,TRBJ2-5,TRBV7-3,.,CASSLTGEGPAETQYF,TGTGCCAGCAGCTTAACGGGGGAGGGTCCAGCGGAGACCCAGTACTTC
.,TRBJ1-2,TRBV28,once,CASSLWGGDYGYTF,TGTGCCAGCAGTTTATGGGGAGGGGACTATGGCTACACCTTC
.,TRBJ1-6,TRBV28,.,CASSGPGFSYNSPLHF,TGTGCCAGCAGTGGCCCGGGGTTCTCCTATAATTCACCCCTCCACTTT
TRBD1,TRBJ2-7,TRBV6-1,.,CASSEWGRGTGHEQYF,TGTGCCAGCAGTGAATGGGGCCGCGGGACAGGGCACGAGCAGTACTTC
.,TRBJ1-2,TRBV5-8,.,CASSFDPSGYTF,TGTGCCAGCAGCTTCGATCCTAGTGGCTACACCTTC
TRBD2,TRBJ2-3,TRBV5-1,few,CASSPGGSTDTQYF,TGCGCCAGCAGCCCGGGGGGTTCCACAGATACGCAGTATTTT
.,TRBJ2-3,TRBV6-5,.,CASHRDKQDTQYF,TGTGCCAGCCATAGGGACAAACAAGATACGCAGTATTTT
.,TRBJ1-2,TRBV7-9,.,CASSPSTTNYGYTF,TGTGCCAGCAGCCCCAGTACTACTAACTATGGCTACACCTTC
TRBD1,TRBJ1-2,TRBV5-1,.,CASSPRGGGGVGYTF,TGCGCCAGCAGCCCCCGAGGGGGAGGGGGCGTAGGCTACACCTTC
.,TRBJ1-1,TRBV7-3,.,CASSLIPLGGTEAFF,TGTGCCAGCAGCTTAATCCCCTTGGGGGGGACTGAAGCTTTCTTT
.,TRBJ1-2,TRBV5-8,.,CASSLAQGYGYTF,TGTGCCAGCAGCTTAGCTCAGGGCTATGGCTACACCTTC
.,TRBJ2-2,TRBV2,.,CASSVEAGELFF,TGTGCCAGCAGTGTGGAGGCCGGGGAGCTGTTTTTT
TRBD2,TRBJ2-1,TRBV9,.,CASSAEAGGHLNEQFF,TGTGCCAGCAGCGCCGAAGCGGGGGGGCATTTGAATGAGCAGTTCTTC
TRBD1,TRBJ2-3,TRBV5-1,.,CASSRDRVGDTQYF,TGCGCCAGCAGCAGGGACAGGGTAGGAGATACGCAGTATTTT
TRBD1,TRBJ1-2,TRBV19,.,CASRTGGVSYGYTF,TGTGCCAGTAGAACAGGGGGGGTTAGCTATGGCTACACCTTC
.,TRBJ1-6,TRBV2,few,CASRRGDGNSPLHF,TGTGCCAGCCGCAGGGGAGATGGTAATTCACCCCTCCACTTT
TRBD1,TRBJ1-6,TRBV6-5,once,CASTDRGTNSPLHF,TGTGCCAGCACCGACAGGGGAACCAATTCACCCCTCCACTTT
TRBD1,TRBJ1-6,TRBV19,.,CASSVTGTGGFNSPLHF,TGTGCCAGTAGTGTCACCGGGACAGGGGGATTCAATTCACCCCTCCACTTT
.,TRBJ2-7,TRBV7-2,.,CASSWGGLSYEQYF,TGTGCCAGCAGCTGGGGAGGCCTCTCCTACGAGCAGTACTTC
.,TRBJ1-2,TRBV5-5,.,CASSHGTSLGTF,TGTGCCAGCAGCCACGGGACATCCTTGGGGACCTTC
.,TRBJ1-6,TRBV7-2,.,CASSLGQAYSPLHF,TGTGCCAGCAGCTTAGGGCAGGCCTACTCACCCCTCCACTTT
TRBD1,TRBJ2-3,TRBV7-9,.,CASSLATGTGADTQYF,TGTGCCAGCAGCTTAGCTACCGGGACAGGGGCAGATACGCAGTATTTT
.,TRBJ2-3,TRBV6-6,.,CASSSGPVFTDTQYF,TGTGCCAGCAGTTCGGGTCCTGTCTTCACAGATACGCAGTATTTT
.,TRBJ2-2,TRBV7-9,.,CASNNQGNTGELFF,TGTGCCAGCAACAACCAGGGGAACACCGGGGAGCTGTTTTTT